The next 30 T cell receptor beta chains were all read from a single sample in a study of shared clonotypes between healthy human individuals. Some clones are missing from TCRdb's copy, which holds only in-frame ones; the method was immunoSEQ multiplex PCR. The sample has under 2.5 million clones; 85% to 95% are singletons. Material: naive CD4+ T cells from PBMCs. Described subset: CD45RA+ positively selected. These receptors were obtained from a man aged 18 to 29 in good health. Some clones in this sample may be carry-over from other donors' samples.

The chain has TRBV2 and TRBJ1-2; 11 bases are shared with TRBD1. Germline CDR1 reads SNHLY; CDR2 reads FYNNEI. The CDR3 is 14 amino acids. Trimming cost V 7 bases and J 7 bases; bases outside gene matches: 8. The CDR3 DNA follows: TGTGCCAGCACTCTGGGACAGGGGGAGGTTGGCTACACCTTC. Its protein product is CASTLGQGEVGYTF.

The chain joins TRBV4-2 to TRBJ2-2, with 9 nucleotides matching TRBD1. Germline V gives CDR1 LGHNA, CDR2 YNFKEQ. The CDR3 contains 18 residues. Trimming removed 0 bases from V and 4 bases from J; junction bases left unmatched: 9. This CDR3 is CASSQDNTRDRVTGELFF. CDR3 sequence (DNA): TGTGCCAGCAGCCAAGATAACACCCGGGACAGGGTCACCGGGGAGCTGTTTTTT.

The chain recombines TRBV5-1 with TRBJ2-3, with D uncertain. V was clipped by 4 bases and J by 4 bases, with 16 bases between them. The germline CDR1 and CDR2 sequences are SGHRS and YFSETQ. The CDR3 is made up of 15 amino acids. Here the CDR3 reads CASSTIAVDADTQYF. DNA of the CDR3: TGCGCCAGCAGCACCATAGCAGTTGACGCAGATACGCAGTATTTT.

The chain is built from TRBV7-3 and TRBJ2-7; 8 bases match TRBD1. This CDR3 is 14 amino acids long. Germline V gives CDR1 SGHTA, CDR2 FQGTGA. V was pared by 6 bases and J by 7 bases, with 11 bases of the junction left unmatched. The CDR3 DNA reads as TGTGCCAGCAGTGTAGGCGGCAGGGGGCGTGAGCAGTACTTC. It encodes CASSVGGRGREQYF.

This clone was seen only a few times. The sample carries other DNA sequences with the same CDR3. The chain uses TRBV20-1 and TRBJ2-5; D is uncertain. This CDR3 has 10 residues. Per the germline V gene, CDR1 is DFQATT and CDR2 is SNEGSKA (reference sequence). Trimming removed 6 bases at V and 1 base at J, with 3 bases between. Written as DNA, the CDR3 is TGCAGTGCCGCCCAAGAGACCCAGTACTTC. It codes for CSAAQETQYF.

This chain connects TRBV5-4 to TRBJ2-5; TRBD2 might be the D (7 bases). Germline V gene lookup returns CDR1 SGHNT and CDR2 YYREEE (reference sequence). Trimming took off 5 bases at V and 4 bases at J, with 12 bases between the two ends. CDR3 length: 13 residues. CDR3: CASRNREGETQYF. As DNA, the CDR3 is TGTGCCAGCAGAAACAGGGAGGGAGAGACCCAGTACTTC. The entire variable domain, with the rest obtained from reference TRBV5-4 and TRBJ2-5, is as follows: ETGVTQSPTHLIKTRGQQVTLRCSSQSGHNTVSWYQQALGQGPQFIFQYYREEENGRGNFPPRFSGLQFPNYSSELNVNALELDDSALYLCASRNREGETQYFGPGTRLLVL.

This clone was seen just once. Other DNA sequences in this specimen translate into the identical CDR3. This chain connects TRBV19 to TRBJ2-1; 9 nucleotides agree with TRBD1. From germline, CDR1 is LNHDA and CDR2 SQIVND (reference sequence). CDR3 length: 13 residues. V trimming: 6 bases; J trimming: 7 bases; junction bases outside the gene matches: 4. The CDR3 loop is CASRDRGRNEQFF. The CDR3 DNA is TGTGCCAGTAGGGACAGGGGTAGGAATGAGCAGTTCTTC.

The V gene is TRBV5-1, the J gene TRBJ2-5; 8 bases align to TRBD2. From germline, CDR1 is SGHRS and CDR2 YFSETQ. The CDR3 is 16 amino acids. Trimming at V came to 1 base and at J to 3 bases, leaving 8 bases not matched to a gene. DNA of the CDR3: TGCGCCAGCAGCTTGTCGCCGGCGGGAGGCGAAGAGACCCAGTACTTC. It is translated as CASSLSPAGGEETQYF.

This clone came up a few times. The same CDR3 can be traced to other DNA sequences in this sample. The chain carries TRBV18 and TRBJ1-5; D might be TRBD1 (5 bases). Trimming took off 2 bases at V and 5 bases at J, with 10 bases between the two ends. Germline V gene data show CDR1 as KGHSH and CDR2 as LQKENI. This CDR3 is 14 amino acids long. The CDR3 nucleotides read TGTGCCAGCTCACCATCGGGGGGGGATCAGCCCCAGCATTTT. This sequence encodes CASSPSGGDQPQHF.

V and J are TRBV7-6 and TRBJ2-1; tentative D call: TRBD2 (6 bases). CDR3 length equals 15 residues. The V and J ends lost 5 bases and 5 bases respectively, with 16 bases between them. Germline loops: CDR1 SGHVS, CDR2 FNYEAQ. CDR3 protein: CASSPLRTGDNEQFF. CDR3 DNA sequence: TGTGCCAGCAGCCCCCTCCGTACGGGAGACAATGAGCAGTTCTTC.

This sequence joins TRBV7-3 and TRBJ2-5, with TRBD2 identical over 15 bases. V dropped 5 bases and J dropped 7; count of bases not matched to a gene: 5. CDR3 size: 15 residues. Germline-derived CDR1 and CDR2 are SGHTA and FQGTGA. CDR3 DNA sequence: TGTGCCAGCAGCCCAGGGGGACTAGCGGGAGGGACCCAGTACTTC. Translating gives CASSPGGLAGGTQYF.

In DNA form, the CDR3 reads TGTGCCAGCAGCTTGCCCCCGGGTGTTTCCTACGAGCAGTACTTC. This codes for CASSLPPGVSYEQYF. The chain joins TRBV5-6 to TRBJ2-7, with D hard to call. V lost 1 base, J lost 1 base, and 12 bases lay in between. Germline V gene lookup returns CDR1 SGHDT and CDR2 YYEEEE. The CDR3 contains 15 residues.

The genes are TRBV5-4 and TRBJ2-3, with 9 nucleotides matching TRBD2. This CDR3 comprises 16 residues. V lost 6 bases to trimming and J lost 0 bases; unmatched junction nucleotides: 8. CDR1 and CDR2 (germline): SGHNT, YYREEE (reference sequence). DNA for the CDR3: TGTGCCAGCAAGCGGGGGGAACAGGTTAGCACAGATACGCAGTATTTT. Its translation: CASKRGEQVSTDTQYF. The whole variable domain, remainder taken from reference TRBV5-4 and TRBJ2-3, is ETGVTQSPTHLIKTRGQQVTLRCSSQSGHNTVSWYQQALGQGPQFIFQYYREEENGRGNFPPRFSGLQFPNYSSELNVNALELDDSALYLCASKRGEQVSTDTQYFGPGTRLTVL.

This chain connects TRBV5-1 to TRBJ2-3, with TRBD2 identical over 10 bases. Germline-derived CDR1 and CDR2 are SGHRS and YFSETQ. The J segment lost 6 bases and the V segment lost 5 bases, leaving 6 bases of the junction unmatched. The CDR3 covers 14 residues. The DNA of the CDR3 is TGCGCCAGCAGTGGGACTAGCGAGGCGGATACGCAGTATTTT. Translated, it gives CASSGTSEADTQYF.

This chain links TRBV6-5 with TRBJ1-1; tentative D call: TRBD1 (5 bases). V was pared by 5 bases and J by 1 base, with 14 bases between. This CDR3 is built from 15 residues. The germline V gene encodes CDR1 MNHEY and CDR2 SVGAGI. The DNA of the CDR3 is TGTGCCAGCAGTCCTTTAGGACACACGAACACTGAAGCTTTCTTT. Its translation: CASSPLGHTNTEAFF.

V gene TRBV19 combines with J gene TRBJ2-7, with D tentatively TRBD2 (5 bases). This CDR3 has 13 amino acids. The V gene lost 5 bases and the J gene lost 5 bases, with 13 bases spanning the gap. The germline gives CDR1 LNHDA, CDR2 SQIVND (reference sequence). Here the CDR3 DNA reads TGTGCCAGTAGTCCCGGGGTACCCCACGAGCAGTACTTC. The encoded protein is CASSPGVPHEQYF. Complete variable domain (other parts from reference TRBV19 and TRBJ2-7): DGGITQSPKYLFRKEGQNVTLSCEQNLNHDAMYWYRQDPGQGLRLIYYSQIVNDFQKGDIAEGYSVSREKKESFPLTVTSAQKNPTAFYLCASSPGVPHEQYFGPGTRLTVT.

J is TRBJ2-7 and V is TRBV7-2, with 7 positions matching TRBD2. Trimming took 5 bases from V and 2 from J; bases not matched to a gene: 15. Germline CDR1 and CDR2: SGHTA and FQGNSA. This CDR3 is 17 amino acids long. DNA of the CDR3: TGTGCCAGCAGCCGAAGAGCGTCGCGGGAGTCCCCCTACGAGCAGTACTTC. Its translation: CASSRRASRESPYEQYF. Using reference TRBV7-2 and TRBJ2-7 for the parts outside the CDR3, the full variable domain is GAGVSQSPSNKVTEKGKDVELRCDPISGHTALYWYRQSLGQGLEFLIYFQGNSAPDKSGLPSDRFSAERTGGSVSTLTIQRTQQEDSAVYLCASSRRASRESPYEQYFGPGTRLTVT.

The chain couples TRBV7-6 to TRBJ2-3; possibly TRBD1 or TRBD2 for D (5 bases each). The CDR3 spans 17 residues. The V end was cut by 1 base, the J end by 1 base, with 15 bases between. Germline V gene sequence: CDR1 SGHVS, CDR2 FNYEAQ. As DNA, the CDR3 is TGTGCCAGCAGCTTAGGGGCCTTCTCGGGACGCACAGATACGCAGTATTTT. Translating gives CASSLGAFSGRTDTQYF.

The chain couples TRBV10-3 to TRBJ1-2, with D unclear. The germline V and J ends were trimmed by 3 bases and 5 bases, with 7 bases remaining between them. CDR1 and CDR2 from the germline V gene are ENHRY and SYGVKD. The CDR3 is 12 amino acids. The CDR3 spells CAISEVGYGYTF. For the CDR3, the DNA is TGTGCCATCAGTGAAGTGGGGTATGGCTACACCTTC.

About this clone: The sample contains more than one DNA sequence encoding this CDR3. The chain carries TRBV30 and TRBJ2-1; 9 bases match TRBD1. Losses at the gene ends were 5 bases for V and 4 bases for J; bases not matched to a gene: 6. The CDR3 is 14 residues long. Germline CDR1 GTSNPN, CDR2 SVGIG (reference sequence). CDR3 protein: CAWSKGQGYNEQFF. Here the CDR3 DNA reads TGTGCCTGGTCTAAAGGACAGGGGTACAATGAGCAGTTCTTC.

V usage is TRBV10-1 and J usage is TRBJ1-3; D is unresolved. This CDR3 spans 13 amino acids. Trimming removed 5 bases from V and 3 bases from J, with 8 bases in between. The V gene's germline CDR1 is WNHNN and CDR2 SYGVQD (reference sequence). The CDR3 DNA is TGCGCCAGCAGTCAGAGGGTTGGAAACACCATATATTTT. Protein sequence: CASSQRVGNTIYF.

The chain uses TRBV28 and TRBJ2-7; D is perhaps TRBD1 (5 bases). From germline, CDR1 is MDHEN and CDR2 SYDVKM. The CDR3 has 14 residues. V dropped 3 bases and J dropped 5 bases, with 14 bases sitting between them. This chain's CDR3 is CASSLVGALNEQYF. The DNA for the CDR3 is TGTGCCAGCAGTTTGGTAGGGGCGCTGAACGAGCAGTACTTC.

The V gene is TRBV4-1, the J gene TRBJ1-2; 8 nucleotides match TRBD1. There are 15 residues in the CDR3. Germline V CDR1 and CDR2: MGHRA, YSYEKL. J gave up 4 bases and V 3 bases, and 7 bases lay outside the gene matches. CDR3 sequence: CASSHAGQAPYGYTF. The CDR3 DNA sequence: TGCGCCAGCAGCCACGCGGGACAGGCGCCCTATGGCTACACCTTC.

In the case of this clone: This same CDR3 is encoded by further DNA sequences in the sample. The CDR3 DNA reads TGCGCCAGCAGCTTGGCCGGGGGGACTGGGGCCAACGTCCTGACTTTC. It specifies CASSLAGGTGANVLTF. V is TRBV5-1 and J is TRBJ2-6; 7 nucleotides match TRBD2. This CDR3 region has 16 residues. The V and J ends lost 0 bases and 2 bases, in that order; junction bases with no gene match: 2. The germline V gene encodes CDR1 SGHRS and CDR2 YFSETQ.

This clone was detected a few times. The V call is TRBV7-2, the J call TRBJ1-1, with D possibly being TRBD1 (5 bases). Germline V gene sequence: CDR1 SGHTA, CDR2 FQGNSA. The V end lost 1 base, the J end lost 11 bases, and 14 bases lay between the germline ends. The CDR3 consists of 13 residues. The CDR3 DNA follows: TGTGCCAGCAGCTTAGGGGGTAAGGGGAAGGCTTTCTTT. Translated: CASSLGGKGKAFF.

The gene calls are TRBV28 and TRBJ2-6, with a possible D match to TRBD1 (6 bases). Germline-derived CDR1 and CDR2 are MDHEN and SYDVKM. The V end was cut by 5 bases, the J end by 1 base, with 9 bases between. The CDR3 length is 15 residues. CDR3 in DNA: TGTGCCAGCAGTAAAGGGGGTTCTGGGGCCAACGTCCTGACTTTC. Its translation: CASSKGGSGANVLTF.

This rearrangement joins TRBV15 to TRBJ1-2, with a tentative D call TRBD1 (5 bases). Trimming removed 6 bases at V and 6 bases at J, with 11 bases between. This CDR3 contains 12 residues. The germline CDR1 and CDR2 sequences are LNHNV and YYDKDF (reference sequence). The CDR3 here is CATRSGGDGYTF. In DNA form, the CDR3 reads TGTGCCACCAGATCTGGGGGAGATGGCTACACCTTC.

CDR3 nucleotide sequence: TGTGCCAGCAGCAGAGACGGCCTATGGGACAATGAGCAGTTCTTC. Translation: CASSRDGLWDNEQFF. The chain is built from TRBV11-2 and TRBJ2-1; D call uncertain. The CDR3 is 15 amino acids. V lost 5 bases and J 5 bases, leaving 16 bases between the germline ends. Germline CDR1 SGHAT, CDR2 FQNNGV.

The chain links TRBV10-1 to TRBJ1-1; 7 nucleotides line up with TRBD1. CDR3 length: 13 amino acids. Germline V gene data show CDR1 as WNHNN and CDR2 as SYGVQD (reference sequence). V lost 3 bases and J lost 4; bases outside the gene matches: 2. The CDR3 nucleotides are TGCGCCAGCAGTGACTACAGGGGCACTGAAGCTTTCTTT. Translated, it gives CASSDYRGTEAFF.

This chain connects TRBV6-1 to TRBJ1-1, with 8 positions matching TRBD1. J gave up 5 bases and V 9 bases, and 5 bases lay outside the gene matches. The CDR3 totals 12 residues. CDR1 is MNHNS and CDR2 is SASEGT in the germline V gene. The CDR3 reads CASGQGLTEAFF. The CDR3 nucleotides are TGTGCCAGTGGACAGGGTCTTACTGAAGCTTTCTTT.